Each of the 14 T cell receptor beta chains below was sequenced from the same sample in a study of blood T cell repertoires in COVID-19. This table comes from immunoSEQ multiplex PCR, and its TCRdb copy is limited to in-frame clones, with some not included. Seen here are roughly 35,000 clones, 75% to 90% observed once, and the top ten hold 14%. Sequenced sample: peripheral blood. These receptors all stem from a human donor with acute or convalescent COVID-19. The donor label of this sample is uncertain.

The rearrangement links TRBV4-1 to TRBJ1-3; 7 positions match TRBD1. Germline values: CDR1 MGHRA, CDR2 YSYEKL. Trimming at V came to 0 bases and at J to 3 bases, leaving 8 bases not matched to a gene. The CDR3 covers 17 residues. The CDR3 here is CASSQDLGTDFGNTIYF. CDR3 coding DNA: TGCGCCAGCAGCCAAGATTTGGGGACAGATTTTGGAAACACCATATATTTT.

The chain combines TRBV4-3 with TRBJ2-2, with 7 bases fitting TRBD2. The CDR3 has 15 amino acids. Germline-derived CDR1 and CDR2 are LGHNA and YSLEER. The V segment lost 5 bases and the J segment 3 bases; nucleotides outside the gene matches: 6. CDR3 coding DNA: TGCGCCAGCAGCTTAGCGGGCGCATACACCGGGGAGCTGTTTTTT. Amino acid sequence: CASSLAGAYTGELFF.

The chain recombines TRBV28 with TRBJ2-7; the D gene is possibly TRBD1 (6 bases). Per the germline V gene, CDR1 is MDHEN and CDR2 is SYDVKM. V gave up 7 bases and J gave up 2 bases, with 12 bases separating them. This CDR3 region has 13 residues. CDR3 sequence (DNA): TGTGCCAGCATAGGGGGAGCCCCCTACGAGCAGTACTTC. It encodes CASIGGAPYEQYF.

The chain carries TRBV24-1 and TRBJ2-1; 10 positions agree with TRBD1. The trim removed 3 bases at V and 7 bases at J, leaving 14 bases unmatched. Germline CDR1 KGHDR, CDR2 SFDVKD. The CDR3 totals 18 residues. The DNA of the CDR3 is TGTGCCACCAGTGATATCATCTCCGGGACAGGGGCAAGGAATGAGCAGTTCTTC. Amino acid sequence: CATSDIISGTGARNEQFF.

This chain connects TRBV6-1 to TRBJ1-2; D remains unclear. The CDR3 totals 12 residues. The V gene's germline CDR1 is MNHNS and CDR2 SASEGT. Trimming pared 3 bases from V and 6 bases from J, leaving 8 bases between. CDR3 DNA: TGTGCCAGCAGTGAGGTGGCGGATGGCTACACCTTC. Residues: CASSEVADGYTF.

The chain combines TRBV7-2 with TRBJ1-2; 10 bases are a match to TRBD1. The V segment lost 5 bases and the J segment 2 bases; nucleotides outside the gene matches: 2. Germline V gives CDR1 SGHTA, CDR2 FQGNSA. CDR3 length equals 14 residues. The CDR3 nucleotides are TGTGCCAGCAGCAGGACAGGGGGGAACTATGGCTACACCTTC. Protein: CASSRTGGNYGYTF.

The chain combines TRBV7-6 with TRBJ2-3, with 7 bases fitting TRBD2. Per the germline V gene, CDR1 is SGHVS and CDR2 is FNYEAQ. The CDR3 runs 16 residues. J gave up 4 bases and V 5 bases, and 12 bases lay outside the gene matches. The CDR3 loop reads CASSPRLSGIADTQYF. The CDR3 DNA reads as TGTGCCAGCAGCCCCCGTCTGAGCGGGATCGCAGATACGCAGTATTTT. Variable domain in full (rest from reference TRBV7-6 and TRBJ2-3): GAGVSQSPRYKVTKRGQDVALRCDPISGHVSLYWYRQALGQGPEFLTYFNYEAQQDKSGLPNDRFSAERPEGSISTLTIQRTEQRDSAMYRCASSPRLSGIADTQYFGPGTRLTVL.

The chain links TRBV18 to TRBJ2-7, with a tentative D call TRBD1 (5 bases). V lost 3 bases and J 2 bases, leaving 14 bases between the germline ends. CDR3 length: 15 residues. Germline V gene data show CDR1 as KGHSH and CDR2 as LQKENI. CDR3 DNA: TGTGCCAGCTCACCGGTCACAGGAACTACCTACGAGCAGTACTTC. Protein product: CASSPVTGTTYEQYF.

The gene calls are TRBV5-1 and TRBJ1-2; no reliable D call. Germline V CDR1 and CDR2: SGHRS, YFSETQ. V dropped 4 bases and J dropped 6 bases, with 10 bases sitting between them. There are 12 residues in the CDR3. CDR3 sequence: CASSIDNHGYTF. The CDR3 DNA follows: TGCGCCAGCAGCATAGACAACCATGGCTACACCTTC.

The chain is built from TRBV7-2 and TRBJ1-2; 9 nucleotides align to TRBD1. Losses at the gene ends were 5 bases for V and 7 bases for J; bases not matched to a gene: 11. The germline gives CDR1 SGHTA, CDR2 FQGNSA. The CDR3 has 15 residues. CDR3 in amino acids: CASSPHQQGASGYTF. The CDR3 DNA reads TGTGCCAGCAGCCCCCATCAACAGGGGGCGAGTGGCTACACCTTC.

The chain links TRBV9 to TRBJ2-1; 7 bases map to TRBD1. J lost 2 bases, V lost 4 bases, and 18 bases had no gene match. From germline, CDR1 is SGDLS and CDR2 YYNGEE. This CDR3 contains 19 residues. Written as DNA, the CDR3 is TGTGCCAGCAGCCCCCAGTCTTTATACGGGACAGCAGCCTACAATGAGCAGTTCTTC. Its protein is CASSPQSLYGTAAYNEQFF.

V usage is TRBV11-2 and J usage is TRBJ1-1; a possible D gene is TRBD1 (6 bases). Germline values: CDR1 SGHAT, CDR2 FQNNGV. The CDR3 loop spans 15 amino acids. The V gene lost 7 bases and the J gene lost 6 bases, with 21 bases spanning the gap. CDR3 DNA sequence: TGTGCCAGCACCACAGGGCAGGGCTTGCTCTCTGAAGCTTTCTTT. Its protein product is CASTTGQGLLSEAFF.

The genes are TRBV11-1 and TRBJ1-1; D remains ambiguous. CDR1 is SGHAT and CDR2 is FQDESV in the germline V gene (reference sequence). The CDR3 consists of 15 residues. V lost 2 bases and J 1 base, leaving 11 bases between the germline ends. This chain's CDR3 is CASSLIGESNTEAFF. The CDR3 coding sequence is TGTGCCAGCAGCTTAATCGGAGAATCGAACACTGAAGCTTTCTTT.

The chain employs TRBV28 and TRBJ1-1, with D possibly being TRBD1 (5 bases). With 2 bases removed from V and 1 base from J, the gap between germline ends came to 8 bases. The CDR3 length is 14 residues. CDR1 and CDR2 from the germline V gene are MDHEN and SYDVKM. The CDR3 sequence is CASSLGHGNTEAFF. CDR3 nucleotide sequence: TGTGCCAGCAGTTTAGGACACGGGAACACTGAAGCTTTCTTT.